This is a list of T cell receptor beta chains from one sample in a study of lung T cells in sarcoidosis with Löfgren's syndrome. TCRdb itself ran the reads through MiXCR, one entry per CDR3 protein. The table shows 60,000 to 70,000 distinct CDR3 sequences, with 21% occurring only once. The sequencing sample was made of CD4+ T cells from PBMCs. The source of these receptors is a human donor with sarcoidosis (Löfgren's syndrome or another form), or a control subject (not recorded which). The CDR3 runs from the conserved cysteine through the conserved F or W.

v_call	cdr3_aa
TRBV7-8	CASSSWTAEDEQFF
TRBV7-8	CASSLPGVPSNQPQHF
TRBV20-1	CSARQGDEQYF
TRBV28	CASSFYDRGRASTDTQYF
TRBV2	CASSERSPDTQYF
TRBV7-2	CASSLGGGPQAYEQYF
TRBV12-3/TRBV12-4	CASSLTGYGEQFF
TRBV28	CASSLRQVMGETRYF
TRBV19	CASSRTGGSYEQYF
TRBV3-1	CASSQHQGGTQYF
TRBV29-1	CSVAGLMETQYF
TRBV3-1	CASSQATGDTEAFF
TRBV20-1	CSAPRDRDNYGYTF
TRBV28	CASSFQGRNEQFF
TRBV7-2	CASSYSGPYEQYF
TRBV28	CASSSPGSLSYEQYF
TRBV7-9	CASSLGIQETQYF
TRBV19	CASRGQAISGNTIYF
TRBV6-1	CASSVTGGRENEQFF
TRBV11-2	CASSLDYRGYNEQFF
TRBV3-1	CASSQTSGRAWYNEQFF
TRBV28	CASSPLGPQHF
TRBV19	CASGTTGAMGTDTQYF
TRBV2	CAEGDPRATGYTF
TRBV5-5	CSSSRLPSEKLFF
TRBV3-1	CASSPRDRVSGYTF
TRBV28	CASSHTSGTDTQYF